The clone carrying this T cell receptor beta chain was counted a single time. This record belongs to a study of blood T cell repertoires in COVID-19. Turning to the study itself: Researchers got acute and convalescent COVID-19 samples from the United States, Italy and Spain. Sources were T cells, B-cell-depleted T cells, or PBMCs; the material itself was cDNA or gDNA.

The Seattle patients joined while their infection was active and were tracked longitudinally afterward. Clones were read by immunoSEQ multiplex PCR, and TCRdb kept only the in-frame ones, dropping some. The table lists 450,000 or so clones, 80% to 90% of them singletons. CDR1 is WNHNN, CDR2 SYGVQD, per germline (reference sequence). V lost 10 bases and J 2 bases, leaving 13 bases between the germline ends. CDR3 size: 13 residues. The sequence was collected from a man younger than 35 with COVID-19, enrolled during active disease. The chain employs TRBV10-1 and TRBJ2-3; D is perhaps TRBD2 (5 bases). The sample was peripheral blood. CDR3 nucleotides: TGCGCCACCGGACTTCCCAACACAGATACGCAGTATTTT. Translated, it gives CATGLPNTDTQYF.